Below, 24 T cell receptor beta chains from the same sample are listed, as sequenced in a study of blood T cell repertoires in COVID-19. This table comes from immunoSEQ multiplex PCR, and its TCRdb copy is limited to in-frame clones, with some not included. The sample records 150,000 to 200,000 clones, about 85% being singletons. Material: PBMCs or T cells enriched from blood (not recorded which). These receptors were taken from a woman aged 40 to 50 in a cohort exposed to, infected with or recovered from COVID-19 (not recorded which).

The J gene is TRBJ1-2, the V gene TRBV29-1; 10 bases line up with TRBD1. The J segment lost 0 bases and the V segment lost 4 bases, leaving 2 bases of the junction unmatched. The V gene's germline CDR1 is SQVTM and CDR2 ANQGSEA. The length of the CDR3 is 14 residues. CDR3 sequence (DNA): TGCAGCGTTGTGACAGGGGGCCCTAACTATGGCTACACCTTC. This translates into CSVVTGGPNYGYTF.

The CDR3 DNA is TGTGCCAGTAGTCTGGGCGGGGGGCCGTACAATGAGCAGTTCTTC. It translates to CASSLGGGPYNEQFF. The genes are TRBV19 and TRBJ2-1, with 8 bases lining up with TRBD2. The CDR3 extends over 15 amino acids. The J segment lost 4 bases and the V segment lost 5 bases, leaving 7 bases of the junction unmatched. Germline values: CDR1 LNHDA, CDR2 SQIVND (reference sequence). Variable domain in full (rest from reference TRBV19 and TRBJ2-1): DGGITQSPKYLFRKEGQNVTLSCEQNLNHDAMYWYRQDPGQGLRLIYYSQIVNDFQKGDIAEGYSVSREKKESFPLTVTSAQKNPTAFYLCASSLGGGPYNEQFFGPGTRLTVL.

The chain recombines TRBV29-1 with TRBJ1-2, with TRBD1 as a possible D gene (6 bases). With 6 bases removed from V and 5 bases from J, the gap between germline ends came to 10 bases. The CDR3 covers 11 residues. Per the germline V gene, CDR1 is SQVTM and CDR2 is ANQGSEA. The CDR3 loop is CSVKGQYGYTF. In nucleotides, the CDR3 is TGCAGCGTCAAAGGACAGTATGGCTACACCTTC.

The V gene is TRBV23-1, the J gene TRBJ2-4, with no clear D. TRBV23-1 is assigned to the ORF class and has an uncertain function. The CDR3 covers 18 residues. Trimming pared 7 bases from V and 0 bases from J, leaving 22 bases between. CDR3 in amino acids: CASIPRFARPLAKNIQYF. CDR3 sequence (DNA): TGCGCCAGCATTCCCCGCTTCGCGCGTCCGCTAGCCAAAAACATTCAGTACTTC.

This clone has just one count. The V call is TRBV7-8, the J call TRBJ1-4; 8 bases agree with TRBD1. The junction had 8 bases not matched to a gene; V was cut back by 5 bases and J by 0 bases. The CDR3 totals 17 residues. The germline V gene encodes CDR1 SGHVS and CDR2 FQNEAQ. CDR3: CASSRGTGGATNEKLFF. The CDR3, as DNA: TGTGCCAGCAGCCGAGGAACAGGGGGTGCAACTAATGAAAAACTGTTTTTT.

The chain has TRBV5-1 and TRBJ1-1, with TRBD1 matching 7 bases. CDR1 and CDR2 (germline): SGHRS, YFSETQ. V shed 4 bases, J shed 1 base, and the junction held 4 bases outside the gene matches. This CDR3 contains 14 residues. The CDR3 nucleotides read TGCGCCAGCAGCCGGACAGGTTCGAACACTGAAGCTTTCTTT. This gives the protein CASSRTGSNTEAFF.

This chain joins TRBV7-8 and TRBJ1-4; weak D call: TRBD1 (5 bases). Per germline, CDR1 SGHVS and CDR2 FQNEAQ. Trimming removed 5 bases from V and 6 bases from J, with 19 bases in between. This CDR3 region has 16 residues. The CDR3 DNA reads TGTGCCAGCAGCCCCCCTCACCGGGGGGGTGATGAAAAACTGTTTTTT. This gives the protein CASSPPHRGGDEKLFF.

V is TRBV18 and J is TRBJ2-7; D possibly corresponds to TRBD2 (6 bases). The germline V gene has CDR1 KGHSH and CDR2 LQKENI. The V and J ends lost 6 bases and 7 bases respectively, with 19 bases between them. This CDR3 has 14 residues. This chain's CDR3 is CASSYGRETWEQYF. DNA of the CDR3: TGTGCCAGCTCTTACGGACGGGAGACTTGGGAGCAGTACTTC.

The V call is TRBV9, the J call TRBJ1-4, with D perhaps matching TRBD1 (6 bases). CDR1 SGDLS and CDR2 YYNGEE come from the germline V gene. The CDR3 runs to 14 residues. Trimming took off 4 bases at V and 0 bases at J, with 7 bases between the two ends. In DNA, the CDR3 is TGTGCCAGCAGCCGGACAGCAACTAATGAAAAACTGTTTTTT. It translates to CASSRTATNEKLFF.

The chain carries TRBV28 and TRBJ1-1, with D possibly being TRBD1 (6 bases). Germline assignment: CDR1 MDHEN and CDR2 SYDVKM. The V end lost 6 bases, the J end lost 4 bases, and 21 bases lay between the germline ends. CDR3 length: 16 amino acids. The CDR3 DNA sequence: TGTGCCAGCAGGCTGGGATGGGGGGGCGAGAGCACTGAAGCTTTCTTT. Encoded protein: CASRLGWGGESTEAFF.

V usage is TRBV7-7 and J usage is TRBJ2-7; 8 bases match TRBD1. The CDR3 is made up of 15 amino acids. CDR1 is SSHAT, CDR2 FNYEAQ, per germline (reference sequence). V dropped 1 base and J dropped 0; count of bases not matched to a gene: 2. CDR3 sequence: CASSLGTGNSYEQYF. In DNA form, the CDR3 reads TGTGCCAGCAGCTTAGGGACAGGGAACTCCTACGAGCAGTACTTC.

V is TRBV15 and J is TRBJ1-1; D is ambiguous. The CDR3 has 13 amino acids. V lost 3 bases, J lost 3 bases, and 8 bases lay in between. Germline-derived CDR1 and CDR2 are LNHNV and YYDKDF (reference sequence). The CDR3 loop is CATSRGRDTEAFF. The CDR3 coding sequence is TGTGCCACCAGCAGGGGGAGGGACACTGAAGCTTTCTTT.

This rearrangement joins TRBV18 to TRBJ1-4, with unresolved D. The germline gives CDR1 KGHSH, CDR2 LQKENI. This CDR3 is built from 17 residues. Trimming took off 6 bases at V and 0 bases at J, with 17 bases between the two ends. The CDR3 bases are TGTGCCAGCTCCCCGGCGGCCCTAACTGCAACTAATGAAAAACTGTTTTTT. Protein sequence: CASSPAALTATNEKLFF.

The chain employs TRBV7-9 and TRBJ1-1; unclear D gene. The germline CDR1 and CDR2 sequences are SEHNR and FQNEAQ (reference sequence). This CDR3 has 15 residues. The V and J ends lost 3 bases and 1 base respectively, with 12 bases between them. CDR3 DNA: TGTGCCAGCAGCTTCACCCGGGTGGAGAACACTGAAGCTTTCTTT. Translation: CASSFTRVENTEAFF.

In its sample, this clone was seen a few times. V and J are TRBV7-9 and TRBJ1-4; possible D gene TRBD1, 6 bases. CDR1 SEHNR and CDR2 FQNEAQ come from the germline V gene (reference sequence). V lost 5 bases, J lost 7 bases, and 17 bases lay in between. The length of the CDR3 is 15 residues. CDR3 DNA sequence: TGTGCCAGCAGCCCCAGGGGTCGGAGGCTTGAAAAACTGTTTTTT. Protein: CASSPRGRRLEKLFF.

The chain links TRBV18 to TRBJ1-6; no definite D call. Germline loops: CDR1 KGHSH, CDR2 LQKENI. This CDR3 has 15 amino acids. V lost 2 bases to trimming and J lost 5 bases, with 10 bases between them. The CDR3 nucleotides read TGTGCCAGCTCACCAGTAACAGTAGATAATTCACCCCTCCACTTT. Translating gives CASSPVTVDNSPLHF.

The V and J genes are TRBV9 and TRBJ1-6, with 8 bases fitting TRBD1. Germline loops: CDR1 SGDLS, CDR2 YYNGEE. J was trimmed by 5 bases and V by 3 bases; bases with no gene match: 7. This CDR3 spans 16 amino acids. CDR3 bases: TGTGCCAGCAGCGGAAAGCAGGGGGCTCATAATTCACCCCTCCACTTT. Its translation is CASSGKQGAHNSPLHF.

The CDR3 loop is CATSRGRGTATNEKLFF. For the CDR3, the DNA is TGTGCCACCAGCAGGGGCCGGGGGACCGCAACTAATGAAAAACTGTTTTTT. The chain links TRBV15 to TRBJ1-4; maybe TRBD1 (5 bases). The V gene's germline CDR1 is LNHNV and CDR2 YYDKDF (reference sequence). Trimming removed 3 bases at V and 0 bases at J, with 14 bases between. This CDR3 comprises 17 residues.

The chain combines TRBV11-2 with TRBJ1-2; no clear D. Germline lookup yields CDR1 SGHAT and CDR2 FQNNGV. The CDR3 is 12 residues long. V lost 5 bases to trimming and J lost 7 bases, with 11 bases between them. The CDR3 reads CASSLLDTGYTF. The CDR3 nucleotides read TGTGCCAGCAGCCTACTCGACACTGGCTACACCTTC. Full variable domain (outside the CDR3, taken from reference TRBV11-2 and TRBJ1-2): EAGVAQSPRYKIIEKRQSVAFWCNPISGHATLYWYQQILGQGPKLLIQFQNNGVVDDSQLPKDRFSAERLKGVDSTLKIQPAKLEDSAVYLCASSLLDTGYTFGSGTRLTVV.

The genes are TRBV29-1 and TRBJ1-1; the D gene is possibly TRBD1 (5 bases). The V gene's germline CDR1 is SQVTM and CDR2 ANQGSEA. The V and J ends lost 7 bases and 0 bases respectively, with 9 bases between them. The CDR3 consists of 12 residues. CDR3 coding DNA: TGCAGCGCCCCAGGGTTGAACACTGAAGCTTTCTTT. Translated, it gives CSAPGLNTEAFF.

The rearrangement links TRBV28 to TRBJ1-2; D remains unclear. In germline, CDR1 is MDHEN, CDR2 SYDVKM. The CDR3 is made up of 15 amino acids. V lost 5 bases and J 4 bases, leaving 17 bases between the germline ends. The chain's CDR3 is CASSNLEERPYGYTF. As DNA, the CDR3 is TGTGCCAGCAGTAATTTAGAGGAACGTCCCTATGGCTACACCTTC.

The V gene is TRBV19, the J gene TRBJ1-1, with no clear D. Per germline, CDR1 LNHDA and CDR2 SQIVND (reference sequence). V lost 2 bases to trimming and J lost 0 bases, with 10 bases between them. The CDR3 runs 15 residues. The CDR3 nucleotides read TGTGCCAGTAGTATAAAAGCTGCTCTGAACACTGAAGCTTTCTTT. Protein: CASSIKAALNTEAFF.

The CDR3 nucleotides are TGCGCCAGCAGCCAAGATTTTTCGGGGGGCAATGAGCAGTTCTTC. Amino acid sequence: CASSQDFSGGNEQFF. J is TRBJ2-1 and V is TRBV4-1; 7 nucleotides line up with TRBD2. Germline-derived CDR1 and CDR2 are MGHRA and YSYEKL. CDR3 length equals 15 residues. Trimming removed 0 bases from V and 6 bases from J; junction bases left unmatched: 5.

The chain combines TRBV5-5 with TRBJ2-4, with a tentative D call TRBD1 (6 bases). This CDR3 is built from 14 residues. V shed 4 bases and J shed 6 bases, with 14 bases lying between them. Germline CDR1 and CDR2: SGHKS and YYEKEE (reference sequence). CDR3 in amino acids: CASSERQALNIQYF. CDR3 DNA sequence: TGTGCCAGCAGCGAACGACAGGCTCTAAACATTCAGTACTTC.